This T cell receptor beta chain comes out of a study of T-cell memory formation after mild COVID-19. At the level of the study: Largely donor-specific TCR clusters were found.

TCRdb independently ran MiXCR on the 5' RACE reads; one entry per CDR3 protein. The sample consists of 410,000 or so distinct CDR3 sequences, less than 25% of them appearing once. This clonotype came up a few times. The antigen is undetermined. V was pared by 3 bases and J by 7 bases, with 17 bases between. CDR3 size: 15 residues. Per the germline V gene, CDR1 is SGDLS and CDR2 is YYNGEE. Study-wide results and caveats: Prior to infection, memory already included some responding clones, suggesting cross-reactive memory joined.

Sequenced input: PBMCs or a T cell subset sorted from them (not recorded which). This chain links TRBV9 with TRBJ2-1; perhaps TRBD1 as D (6 bases). The receptor was isolated from an adult woman who had mild COVID-19 (a few samples of this study predate the infection). Cell type and time point are not known. The CDR3 sequence: CASSEQGSALNEQFF. Written as DNA, the CDR3 is TGTGCCAGCAGCGAGCAGGGGTCTGCCCTGAATGAGCAGTTCTTC. The full variable domain, its missing parts supplied by reference TRBV9 and TRBJ2-1, is DSGVTQTPKHLITATGQRVTLRCSPRSGDLSVYWYQQSLDQGLQFLIQYYNGEERAKGNILERFSAQQFPDLHSELNLSSLELGDSALYFCASSEQGSALNEQFFGPGTRLTVL.